The 28 T cell receptor beta chains below were found in one sample sequenced in a study of blood T cells in healthy people across ages. Sample-barcoded 5' priming and a J-beta primer mix drove a second PCR of roughly 6 to 12 cycles. TCRdb independently ran MiXCR on the 5' RACE reads; one entry per CDR3 protein. Of about 1.7 million distinct CDR3 sequences in the sample, roughly 30% were seen once. Specimen: blood. Receptor source: a woman younger than 45 in good health.

This clonotype was seen a few times. V is TRBV5-1 and J is TRBJ2-7; D gene unclear. The CDR3 covers 13 residues. The V and J ends lost 0 bases and 5 bases respectively, with 9 bases between them. Germline V gives CDR1 SGHRS, CDR2 YFSETQ. The DNA of the CDR3 is TGCGCCAGCAGCTTGGTCCGGACCGACGAGCAGTACTTC. Its translation is CASSLVRTDEQYF.

This clonotype has a count of ten or more. This sequence joins TRBV7-9 and TRBJ2-1; 8 bases align to TRBD2. Germline CDR1 SEHNR, CDR2 FQNEAQ (reference sequence). The V segment lost 1 base and the J segment 1 base; nucleotides outside the gene matches: 3. The CDR3 spans 16 residues. The CDR3 nucleotides read TGTGCCAGCAGCTTAGTCCAGCGGGGGTCCTACAATGAGCAGTTCTTC. Protein product: CASSLVQRGSYNEQFF.

The V gene is TRBV2, the J gene TRBJ2-5; no definite D call. The V and J ends lost 0 bases and 5 bases respectively, with 16 bases between them. The CDR3 runs to 16 residues. Germline CDR1 reads SNHLY; CDR2 reads FYNNEI. Here the CDR3 DNA reads TGTGCCAGCAGTGAAGCGGCAGATGACCTGGAGGAGACCCAGTACTTC. It encodes CASSEAADDLEETQYF.

In its sample, this clonotype was seen a few times. The chain has TRBV5-6 and TRBJ2-5; 8 nucleotides agree with TRBD2. The CDR3 contains 11 residues. Germline CDR1 is SGHDT and CDR2 is YYEEEE. Trimming cost V 10 bases and J 5 bases; bases outside gene matches: 4. The CDR3 DNA reads as TGTGCCGGCGGGACTAGGGAGACCCAGTACTTC. Translation gives CAGGTRETQYF.

Notes on this clonotype: A much larger clone differs from this one at a single base, so this may be a read error. The chain links TRBV18 to TRBJ2-4; D remains unclear. CDR3 length: 14 residues. Germline V gene data show CDR1 as KGHSH and CDR2 as LQKENI. The CDR3 nucleotides read TGTGCCAGCTCACCATATAAAGGCAAAAACATTCGGTACTTC. Protein: CASSPYKGKNIRYF.

This chain links TRBV7-9 with TRBJ2-7; D is undetermined. CDR1 and CDR2 (germline): SEHNR, FQNEAQ (reference sequence). This CDR3 region has 13 residues. Trimming took off 4 bases at V and 4 bases at J, with 11 bases between the two ends. The CDR3 loop is CASSSTAEYEQYF. CDR3 bases: TGTGCCAGCAGCTCCACGGCAGAATACGAGCAGTACTTC.

This chain connects TRBV2 to TRBJ2-2, with unresolved D. The CDR3 covers 13 residues. CDR1 and CDR2 (germline): SNHLY, FYNNEI. Between the trimmed V and J ends, which lost 8 bases and 1 base, there was a span of 8 bases. The CDR3 sequence: CASLLLNTGELFF. CDR3 bases: TGTGCCAGCCTACTTTTGAACACCGGGGAGCTGTTTTTT.

The chain couples TRBV6-6 to TRBJ1-1, with D unresolved. Trimming cost V 2 bases and J 2 bases, with 6 bases left between them. CDR3 length: 13 residues. The germline CDR1 and CDR2 sequences are MNHNY and SVGAGI (reference sequence). The CDR3 region is CASSYARNTEAFF. The CDR3 bases are TGTGCCAGCAGTTACGCTCGCAACACTGAAGCTTTCTTT.

CDR3 sequence: CASGLAGGPGEQYF. CDR3 in DNA: TGTGCCAGCGGGCTAGCGGGGGGGCCAGGCGAGCAGTACTTC. The V and J genes are TRBV9 and TRBJ2-7; TRBD2 matches 12 bases. Trimming took 7 bases from V and 6 from J; bases not matched to a gene: 8. Germline V lookup: CDR1 SGDLS, CDR2 YYNGEE. The length of the CDR3 is 14 residues.

The gene calls are TRBV15 and TRBJ2-1; 10 bases map to TRBD1. Looked up from germline, CDR1 is LNHNV and CDR2 is YYDKDF (reference sequence). Trimming cost V 0 bases and J 14 bases; bases outside gene matches: 7. The CDR3 spans 14 residues. CDR3: CATSRDLGDRGEFF. DNA of the CDR3: TGTGCCACCAGCAGAGATTTAGGGGACAGGGGAGAGTTCTTC.

This clonotype was picked up a small number of times. The chain combines TRBV3-1 with TRBJ1-1; maybe TRBD1 (6 bases). V was cut by 4 bases and J by 5 bases, with 14 bases left in between. The length of the CDR3 is 14 residues. CDR1 LGHDT and CDR2 YNNKEL come from the germline V gene (reference sequence). The CDR3 region is CASSPSRGGTEAFF. For the CDR3, the DNA is TGTGCCAGCAGCCCTAGCAGGGGCGGAACTGAAGCTTTCTTT. Filled out from reference TRBV3-1 and TRBJ1-1, the complete variable domain reads DTAVSQTPKYLVTQMGNDKSIKCEQNLGHDTMYWYKQDSKKFLKIMFSYNNKELIINETVPNRFSPKSPDKAHLNLHINSLELGDSAVYFCASSPSRGGTEAFFGQGTRLTVV.

The J gene is TRBJ2-3, the V gene TRBV7-2; 7 nucleotides match TRBD2. This CDR3 spans 17 amino acids. Germline CDR1 is SGHTA and CDR2 is FQGNSA. The V segment lost 1 base and the J segment 1 base; nucleotides outside the gene matches: 8. This CDR3 is CASSLGVAGARTDTQYF. For the CDR3, the DNA is TGTGCCAGCAGCTTAGGGGTAGCGGGCGCACGCACAGATACGCAGTATTTT.

This clonotype has more than one count but fewer than ten. A junction end diverges from the germline sequence, so it may reflect a read error. The rearrangement joins TRBV3-1 to TRBJ2-1; 8 bases are shared with TRBD2. CDR1 and CDR2 from the germline V gene are LGHDT and YNNKEL (reference sequence). This CDR3 comprises 15 residues. The CDR3 DNA reads TGTGCCAGCAGTCAAGCCATCGCGGGAGGCAATGAGCAGTTCTTC. This translates into CASSQAIAGGNEQFF.

This clonotype was seen at least ten times. The chain couples TRBV9 to TRBJ2-1; D call uncertain. CDR1 is SGDLS, CDR2 YYNGEE, per germline. The length of the CDR3 is 14 residues. V was pared by 0 bases and J by 7 bases, with 11 bases between. As DNA, the CDR3 is TGTGCCAGCAGCGTAGGTCAGAGGACGAATGAGCAGTTCTTC. Amino acids: CASSVGQRTNEQFF.

This clonotype came up a few times. This clone may be a read error of a much larger clone one base away. The V call is TRBV29-1, the J call TRBJ2-5; 10 bases agree with TRBD1. Per the germline V gene, CDR1 is SQVTM and CDR2 is ANQGSEA. The length of the CDR3 is 15 residues. The CDR3 reads CSAGETGGIQEAQYF. CDR3 DNA sequence: TGCAGCGCCGGTGAGACAGGGGGCATCCAAGAGGCCCAGTACTTC.

The table lists this clonotype with a few counts. This sequence joins TRBV20-1 and TRBJ1-4, with D tentatively TRBD1 (6 bases). In germline, CDR1 is DFQATT, CDR2 SNEGSKA (reference sequence). V lost 5 bases, J lost 5 bases, and 15 bases lay in between. The CDR3 has 14 residues. This CDR3 is CSAPESGTNEKLFF. As DNA, the CDR3 is TGCAGTGCTCCGGAGTCAGGGACAAATGAAAAACTGTTTTTT.

This clonotype has just a few counts. The V and J genes are TRBV7-2 and TRBJ1-5; no clear D gene. Germline-derived CDR1 and CDR2 are SGHTA and FQGNSA. The CDR3 loop spans 15 amino acids. V shed 3 bases and J shed 3 bases, with 12 bases lying between them. CDR3 sequence (DNA): TGTGCCAGCAGCTTGGGAGTTAATGTCAATCAGCCCCAGCATTTT. This translates into CASSLGVNVNQPQHF. Full variable domain (remainder filled in from reference TRBV7-2 and TRBJ1-5): GAGVSQSPSNKVTEKGKDVELRCDPISGHTALYWYRQSLGQGLEFLIYFQGNSAPDKSGLPSDRFSAERTGGSVSTLTIQRTQQEDSAVYLCASSLGVNVNQPQHFGDGTRLSIL.

The chain combines TRBV29-1 with TRBJ2-7; TRBD2 matches 7 bases. Germline loops: CDR1 SQVTM, CDR2 ANQGSEA. The CDR3 is made up of 15 amino acids. The ends lost 2 bases at V and 7 bases at J; junction bases unmatched: 14. The CDR3 reads CSVEPWGEGRNEQYF. DNA for the CDR3: TGCAGCGTTGAACCCTGGGGGGAGGGAAGGAATGAGCAGTACTTC.

This clonotype appeared once. Being one base from a much bigger clone, this may be a read error. V usage is TRBV28 and J usage is TRBJ2-1, with TRBD1 matching 10 bases. This CDR3 spans 17 amino acids. CDR1 MDHEN and CDR2 SYDVKM come from the germline V gene. The trim removed 2 bases at V and 10 bases at J, leaving 14 bases unmatched. Here the CDR3 reads CASSLIGGTGVSYEQFF. The CDR3 DNA follows: TGTGCCAGCAGTTTAATCGGTGGGACAGGGGTCTCCTACGAGCAGTTCTTC.

This clonotype has more than one count but fewer than ten. V gene TRBV6-6 combines with J gene TRBJ2-2; D tentatively reads TRBD1 or TRBD2 (6 bases each). The CDR3 loop spans 15 amino acids. Looked up from germline, CDR1 is MNHNY and CDR2 is SVGAGI (reference sequence). Trimming took off 7 bases at V and 7 bases at J, with 19 bases between the two ends. This CDR3 is CASNGGGPRGGELFF. CDR3 nucleotides: TGTGCCAGCAATGGAGGGGGGCCCAGAGGCGGGGAGCTGTTTTTT.

This clonotype came up many times. The chain uses TRBV5-1 and TRBJ2-4; the D is unclear. The V gene's germline CDR1 is SGHRS and CDR2 YFSETQ. V dropped 4 bases and J dropped 0 bases, with 8 bases sitting between them. This CDR3 spans 14 amino acids. The CDR3: CASSPTVAKNIQYF. The CDR3, as DNA: TGCGCCAGCAGCCCTACAGTAGCCAAAAACATTCAGTACTTC.

Turning to this clonotype: A junction end diverges from the germline sequence, so it may reflect a read error. The V and J genes are TRBV28 and TRBJ2-4, with 8 bases matching TRBD2. CDR1 is MDHEN, CDR2 SYDVKM, per germline. CDR3 length: 16 amino acids. CDR3 region: CASSFRAGGTKKLHDF. The CDR3 nucleotides are TGTGCCAGCAGTTTTAGGGCGGGAGGAACCAAAAAGCTTCACGACTTC.

This clonotype was picked up a small number of times. The chain recombines TRBV7-8 with TRBJ1-4; no definite D call. The CDR3 extends over 13 amino acids. V was clipped by 5 bases and J by 3 bases, with 7 bases between them. Germline V gives CDR1 SGHVS, CDR2 FQNEAQ. CDR3 sequence: CASSPPANEKLFF. The CDR3 region has the DNA TGTGCCAGCAGCCCTCCAGCTAATGAAAAACTGTTTTTT.

In its sample, this clonotype was seen many times. V is TRBV7-9 and J is TRBJ2-7; a weak D match, TRBD1 (5 bases). Germline values: CDR1 SEHNR, CDR2 FQNEAQ (reference sequence). The V and J ends lost 5 bases and 3 bases respectively, with 11 bases between them. The CDR3 consists of 13 residues. CDR3 coding DNA: TGTGCCAGCAGCCCCGGACATTTCTACGAGCAGTACTTC. Translated: CASSPGHFYEQYF.

V is TRBV6-1 and J is TRBJ2-7, with a possible D match to TRBD2 (6 bases). V gave up 11 bases and J gave up 4 bases, with 12 bases separating them. This CDR3 spans 11 amino acids. CDR1 and CDR2 (germline): MNHNS, SASEGT. The CDR3 DNA reads TGTGCCGCTCGGGGGAGGTACGAGCAGTACTTC. Encoded protein: CAARGRYEQYF.

The V call is TRBV29-1, the J call TRBJ1-1; D is unclear. Germline lookup yields CDR1 SQVTM and CDR2 ANQGSEA. V lost 3 bases and J 0 bases, leaving 11 bases between the germline ends. The CDR3 has 14 amino acids. The CDR3 nucleotides are TGCAGCGTTGACGAGCGGATATTGAACACTGAAGCTTTCTTT. It specifies CSVDERILNTEAFF.

The gene calls are TRBV4-2 and TRBJ1-2, with 7 bases matching TRBD1. Germline assignment: CDR1 LGHNA and CDR2 YNFKEQ. There are 14 residues in the CDR3. V gave up 2 bases and J gave up 8 bases; unmatched junction bases: 8. CDR3 loop: CASSQPHRGGGYTF. CDR3 nucleotide sequence: TGTGCCAGCAGCCAACCTCACAGGGGAGGCGGCTACACCTTC.

The sample holds a few counts of this clonotype. Compared with germline, one end of the junction differs, possibly owing to a read error. This chain joins TRBV3-1 and TRBJ2-5; D remains ambiguous. Germline V gene sequence: CDR1 LGHDT, CDR2 YNNKEL (reference sequence). The CDR3 length is 11 residues. The DNA of the CDR3 is TGTGCCGGCAGCCGAGAGGAGACCCAGTACTTC. This translates into CAGSREETQYF.